The 20 T cell receptor beta chains below all came from one sample that was sequenced in a study of Graves' ophthalmopathy and Graves' hyperthyroidism. As the template, RNA transcripts were used to amplify TCR beta CDR3 regions. HTBI-primed RT-PCR formed the first round, and a multiplex PCR formed the second. TCRdb re-called the multiplex PCR reads through MiXCR, storing one row per CDR3 protein. The sample contains about 160,000 distinct CDR3 sequences, 39% of which appear only once. The sequenced sample consisted of peripheral blood. The receptor source for this set is a man aged 25 to 40 with Graves' ophthalmopathy.

The chain carries TRBV30 and TRBJ2-7; weak D call: TRBD2 (6 bases). Germline lookup yields CDR1 GTSNPN and CDR2 SVGIG (reference sequence). The CDR3 extends over 13 amino acids. Trimming took 0 bases from V and 1 from J, leaving 7 bases between them. CDR3 protein: CAWSVAGSYEQYF. In nucleotides, the CDR3 is TGTGCCTGGAGTGTAGCGGGTTCCTACGAGCAGTACTTC.

This clonotype has ten or more counts. The chain carries TRBV5-1 and TRBJ1-1; maybe TRBD1 (6 bases). V lost 4 bases to trimming and J lost 5 bases, with 18 bases between them. The CDR3 contains 15 residues. CDR1 is SGHRS, CDR2 YFSETQ, per germline. CDR3 coding DNA: TGCGCCAGCAGCCTTGGGAAGCAGGGGTGGACTGAAGCTTTCTTT. It codes for CASSLGKQGWTEAFF.

The J gene is TRBJ2-7, the V gene TRBV6-5, with TRBD1 matching 12 bases. CDR1 is MNHEY, CDR2 SVGAGI, per germline. V lost 4 bases and J lost 6; bases outside the gene matches: 4. The CDR3 is made up of 14 amino acids. This CDR3 is CASSWGQGAGEQYF. The CDR3, as DNA: TGTGCCAGCAGTTGGGGACAGGGGGCGGGCGAGCAGTACTTC.

This clonotype was detected ten times or more. The V call is TRBV7-2, the J call TRBJ2-5, with TRBD2 identical over 7 bases. CDR1 and CDR2 (germline): SGHTA, FQGNSA. This CDR3 has 14 amino acids. The J segment lost 7 bases and the V segment lost 5 bases, leaving 10 bases of the junction unmatched. CDR3 sequence (DNA): TGTGCCAGCAGCCCCCCGAGGGAGGGAAGGACCCAGTACTTC. It codes for CASSPPREGRTQYF.

This clonotype was observed once. The chain couples TRBV6-2 or TRBV6-3 to TRBJ1-1; D unresolved. Trimming cost V 4 bases and J 5 bases, with 5 bases left between them. Germline lookup yields CDR1 MNHEY and CDR2 SVGEGT. The CDR3 length is 11 residues. CDR3 DNA: TGTGCCAGCAGTTGGATGACTGAAGCTTTCTTT. This codes for CASSWMTEAFF.

This clonotype was seen only once. This chain uses TRBV6-1 with TRBJ1-2; D is undetermined. V shed 5 bases and J shed 4 bases, with 17 bases lying between them. Germline assignment: CDR1 MNHNS and CDR2 SASEGT. The CDR3 loop spans 15 amino acids. The CDR3 region is CASSMSETAFYGYTF. CDR3 DNA: TGTGCCAGCAGTATGTCCGAGACGGCGTTCTATGGCTACACCTTC.

This clonotype showed up many times. This chain uses TRBV30 with TRBJ1-1; no definite D call. V was pared by 4 bases and J by 1 base, with 10 bases between. Germline values: CDR1 GTSNPN, CDR2 SVGIG (reference sequence). This CDR3 contains 13 residues. CDR3 coding DNA: TGTGCCTGGAAGAGGACCCAGAACACTGAAGCTTTCTTT. Its translation is CAWKRTQNTEAFF.

This rearrangement joins TRBV6-2 or TRBV6-3 to TRBJ1-1, with no clear D. The germline V and J ends were trimmed by 7 bases and 4 bases, with 10 bases remaining between them. The CDR3 is 12 residues long. The germline V gene encodes CDR1 MNHEY and CDR2 SVGEGT. CDR3 sequence reads: CASIGIPTEAFF. The DNA of the CDR3 is TGTGCCAGCATAGGGATCCCCACTGAAGCTTTCTTT.

The rearrangement links TRBV28 to TRBJ2-7; a weak D match, TRBD2 (7 bases). Trimming removed 8 bases from V and 1 base from J, with 12 bases in between. The length of the CDR3 is 13 residues. CDR1 and CDR2 (germline): MDHEN, SYDVKM. The CDR3 DNA follows: TGTGCCAGCCGGGGGGCGGGGTCCTACGAGCAGTACTTC. This encodes CASRGAGSYEQYF.

In its sample, this clonotype was seen many times. The chain carries TRBV19 and TRBJ2-7, with D tentatively TRBD2 (6 bases). Germline V gene data show CDR1 as LNHDA and CDR2 as SQIVND (reference sequence). V was trimmed by 3 bases and J by 2 bases, leaving 17 bases between them. This CDR3 is 16 amino acids long. The DNA for the CDR3 is TGTGCCAGTAGTATGGAGGGCCGAGGCAGCCCCTACGAGCAGTACTTC. It codes for CASSMEGRGSPYEQYF.

This chain links TRBV11-2 with TRBJ1-1; D unresolved. This CDR3 has 15 amino acids. V was shortened by 8 bases and J by 0 bases, with 16 bases between the two germline ends. CDR1 is SGHAT, CDR2 FQNNGV, per germline. The CDR3 loop reads CASPKEGPLNTEAFF. DNA of the CDR3: TGTGCCAGCCCCAAGGAGGGCCCATTGAACACTGAAGCTTTCTTT.

Many counts were recorded for this clonotype. The chain carries TRBV7-9 and TRBJ1-6; D might be TRBD1 (6 bases). V lost 0 bases and J 11 bases, leaving 11 bases between the germline ends. Germline lookup yields CDR1 SEHNR and CDR2 FQNEAQ (reference sequence). The CDR3 spans 14 residues. CDR3 sequence (DNA): TGTGCCAGCAGCTTAGCCGACAGGCGACCACCCCTCCACTTT. It translates to CASSLADRRPPLHF.

The table lists this clonotype with many counts. The chain combines TRBV9 with TRBJ1-1; D remains unclear. This CDR3 is built from 14 residues. Trimming took 3 bases from V and 5 from J, leaving 14 bases between them. Looked up from germline, CDR1 is SGDLS and CDR2 is YYNGEE. The CDR3 DNA follows: TGTGCCAGCAGCGCGACGGTAGGGTATACTGAAGCTTTCTTT. Protein: CASSATVGYTEAFF.

The chain uses TRBV6-4 and TRBJ1-1, with 7 bases identical to TRBD1. The germline CDR1 and CDR2 sequences are MRHNA and SNTAGT. CDR3 size: 17 residues. The J segment lost 0 bases and the V segment lost 6 bases, leaving 13 bases of the junction unmatched. CDR3 sequence (DNA): TGTGCCAGCAGAGACAGGGCCTGGGATGTATTGAACACTGAAGCTTTCTTT. As protein: CASRDRAWDVLNTEAFF.

V usage is TRBV6-2 or TRBV6-3 and J usage is TRBJ1-2; no definite D call. V was clipped by 8 bases and J by 5 bases, with 18 bases between them. The CDR3 loop spans 14 amino acids. Per germline, CDR1 MNHEY and CDR2 SVGEGT. CDR3 residues: CASHRAEGSYGYTF. DNA of the CDR3: TGTGCCAGCCACCGGGCCGAGGGATCATATGGCTACACCTTC.

V usage is TRBV12-3 or TRBV12-4 and J usage is TRBJ2-5; D may be TRBD1 (5 bases). The CDR3 is 14 residues long. Trimming removed 2 bases at V and 3 bases at J, with 10 bases between. CDR3 residues: CASSLSAGKETQYF. The CDR3 coding sequence is TGTGCCAGCAGTTTATCGGCAGGGAAAGAGACCCAGTACTTC.

This clonotype occurred many times. The gene calls are TRBV28 and TRBJ2-5; D is perhaps TRBD1 (6 bases). CDR3 size: 14 residues. Germline assignment: CDR1 MDHEN and CDR2 SYDVKM. Trimming removed 4 bases from V and 3 bases from J, with 12 bases in between. CDR3 sequence: CASSSDRRKETQYF. The CDR3 nucleotides read TGTGCCAGCAGTTCGGACAGACGGAAAGAGACCCAGTACTTC.

The chain joins TRBV12-3 or TRBV12-4 to TRBJ1-2, with D possibly matching TRBD1 (5 bases). Between the trimmed V and J ends, which lost 7 bases and 7 bases, there was a span of 16 bases. The length of the CDR3 is 13 residues. This chain's CDR3 is CASTLGGDRGYTF. The CDR3, as DNA: TGTGCCAGCACCCTCGGAGGGGATCGTGGCTACACCTTC.

The sample holds many counts of this clonotype. V and J are TRBV20-1 and TRBJ1-5, with 7 positions matching TRBD1. Germline V gene data show CDR1 as DFQATT and CDR2 as SNEGSKA (reference sequence). This CDR3 region has 13 residues. V shed 3 bases and J 7 bases; nucleotides not matched to a gene: 6. The CDR3 reads CSASERGHQPQHF. The CDR3 nucleotides read TGCAGTGCTAGTGAGAGGGGGCACCAGCCCCAGCATTTT.

This clonotype has a count of ten or more. This rearrangement joins TRBV20-1 to TRBJ1-1; 9 bases align to TRBD1. CDR1 is DFQATT and CDR2 is SNEGSKA in the germline V gene (reference sequence). The CDR3 is made up of 14 amino acids. V trimming: 4 bases; J trimming: 5 bases; junction bases outside the gene matches: 8. The CDR3 DNA reads as TGCAGTGCTAAAAAACAGGGGGCGCGGACTGAAGCTTTCTTT. Protein product: CSAKKQGARTEAFF.